The clone carrying this T cell receptor beta chain was seen more than once but under ten times. No antigen is known for it. Cell sorting via CD45RO/CCR7/CD25/CD127/CD95/CD27 was performed to obtain CD4+ naive, central memory, regulatory and stem cell-like memory cells. Expressed TCRB transcripts got sequenced, as all isolated RNA was reverse transcribed. Sequencing was performed with immunoSEQ multiplex PCR; in TCRdb, only in-frame clones are kept and a portion is missing. The data hold hundreds of thousands of clones, with 11% to 15% observed a single time. The sample comes from a study of beta chain features in type 1 diabetes. Whole-study context: Age, gender, cell numbers and subset yield matched between patients and controls. Overall study results and limits: An over-representation of cells with high TCR expression could result from cDNA sequencing. VDJ junctions sequenced from type 1 diabetes patients showed fewer insertions and more deletions. Moderate yet significant TCRB CDR3 shortening was seen in Type 1 diabetes patients in all four CD4+ subsets.

The CDR3 totals 14 residues. The germline V gene encodes CDR1 MGHDK and CDR2 SYGVNS. This TCR was sampled from a man between 18 and 35 years old with type 1 diabetes. V and J are TRBV25-1 and TRBJ2-5; D is perhaps TRBD1 (6 bases). Near its end, the DNA agrees better with TRBJ2-7, so the J call may be wrong. The sequenced sample was naive CD4+ T cells from blood. CDR3 bases: TGTGCCAGCAGGGGAGCAGGGGCCCCCTACGAGCAGTACTTC. Protein: CASRGAGAPYEQYF.